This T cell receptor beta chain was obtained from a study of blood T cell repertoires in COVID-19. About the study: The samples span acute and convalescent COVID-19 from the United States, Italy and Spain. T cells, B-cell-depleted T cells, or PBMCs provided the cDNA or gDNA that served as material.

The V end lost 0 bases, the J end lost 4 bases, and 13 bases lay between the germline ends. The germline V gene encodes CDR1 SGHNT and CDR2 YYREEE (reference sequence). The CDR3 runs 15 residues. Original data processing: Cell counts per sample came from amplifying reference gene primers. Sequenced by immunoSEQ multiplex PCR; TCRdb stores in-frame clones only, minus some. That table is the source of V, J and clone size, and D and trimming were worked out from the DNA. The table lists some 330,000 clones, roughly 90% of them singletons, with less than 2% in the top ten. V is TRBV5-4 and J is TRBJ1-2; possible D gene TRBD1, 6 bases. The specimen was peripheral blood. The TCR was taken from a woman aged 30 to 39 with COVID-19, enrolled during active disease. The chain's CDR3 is CASSLVPGASYGYTF. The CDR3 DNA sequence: TGTGCCAGCAGCTTGGTGCCAGGGGCTAGCTATGGCTACACCTTC.